The sample holds a few counts of the clone carrying this T cell receptor beta chain. This entry is derived from a study of shared T cell receptors in the human thymus. Clones were read by immunoSEQ multiplex PCR, and TCRdb kept only the in-frame ones, dropping some. The repertoire holds hundreds of thousands of clones, with roughly 90% as singletons. Looked up from germline, CDR1 is SGHDN and CDR2 is FVKESK. There are 14 residues in the CDR3. V lost 4 bases and J lost 10, with 19 bases in between. These sequences were also reported in another study, on human thymus T cells. That study reports: Healthy Finnish infants having corrective surgery for congenital heart defects served as donors. Corrective heart surgery yielded resections, and these provided the thymus tissue.

The sequencing sample was made of thymocytes. The TCR comes from a boy younger than two with a congenital heart defect. V and J are TRBV14 and TRBJ1-1, with D tentatively TRBD1 (5 bases). CDR3 DNA: TGTGCCAGCAGCCTAGAAGGAGGGGCCCTGAGAGCTTTCTTT. Translated: CASSLEGGALRAFF.